The 17 T cell receptor beta chains reported below all come from one sample, sequenced in a study of CD8 T cells in Susac syndrome. Random hexamers were used to reverse transcribe about 0.45 to 1 ug of RNA. TCRdb re-called the immunoSEQ multiplex PCR reads with MiXCR, one entry per CDR3 protein. This sample has approximately 74,000 distinct CDR3 sequences, with roughly 91% found just once. Sequencing was performed on CD4+ T cells from PBMCs. These receptors were collected from a human donor with Susac syndrome.

The rearrangement uses TRBV9 and TRBJ2-6; 7 bases agree with TRBD1. CDR1 is SGDLS, CDR2 YYNGEE, per germline. The CDR3 is 18 amino acids. V was pared by 2 bases and J by 0 bases, with 8 bases of the junction left unmatched. The CDR3 spells CASSVTGQGLSGANVLTF. CDR3 sequence (DNA): TGTGCCAGCAGCGTGACAGGGCAGGGTCTCTCTGGGGCCAACGTCCTGACTTTC.

V usage is TRBV3-1 and J usage is TRBJ2-7; TRBD1 agrees at 8 bases. CDR3 size: 14 residues. The junction had 4 bases not matched to a gene; V was cut back by 4 bases and J by 2 bases. Germline V gene lookup returns CDR1 LGHDT and CDR2 YNNKEL (reference sequence). In nucleotides, the CDR3 is TGTGCCAGCAGCCGCCCGGACAGGGCCTACGAGCAGTACTTC. Amino acids: CASSRPDRAYEQYF.

The rearrangement links TRBV5-6 to TRBJ1-2, with TRBD1 matching over 9 bases. The germline gives CDR1 SGHDT, CDR2 YYEEEE. V shed 4 bases and J 4 bases; nucleotides not matched to a gene: 5. The CDR3 has 14 residues. CDR3 in amino acids: CASSKQGASYGYTF. The CDR3, as DNA: TGTGCCAGCAGCAAACAGGGGGCTAGCTATGGCTACACCTTC.

The rearrangement uses TRBV3-1 and TRBJ2-7; D is uncertain. Trimming removed 1 base at V and 2 bases at J, with 3 bases between. Looked up from germline, CDR1 is LGHDT and CDR2 is YNNKEL (reference sequence). The CDR3 has 12 amino acids. In nucleotides, the CDR3 is TGTGCCAGCAGCCAAGTACCCTACGAGCAGTACTTC. Residues: CASSQVPYEQYF.

This chain joins TRBV15 and TRBJ1-1; D ambiguous. Germline V CDR1 and CDR2: LNHNV, YYDKDF (reference sequence). V dropped 0 bases and J dropped 11 bases, with 13 bases sitting between them. The CDR3 totals 13 residues. CDR3 amino acids: CATSREYGVDAFF. DNA for the CDR3: TGTGCCACCAGCAGAGAATATGGGGTCGATGCTTTCTTT.

This chain uses TRBV2 with TRBJ2-7; D unclear. The CDR3 covers 12 residues. The germline gives CDR1 SNHLY, CDR2 FYNNEI. The V end lost 6 bases, the J end lost 3 bases, and 9 bases lay between the germline ends. CDR3 in DNA: TGTGCCAGCAGGGATAACAGCTACGAGCAGTACTTC. This gives the protein CASRDNSYEQYF.

V gene TRBV6-5 combines with J gene TRBJ1-3; 8 bases line up with TRBD1. This CDR3 spans 15 amino acids. V lost 5 bases to trimming and J lost 0 bases; unmatched junction nucleotides: 3. CDR1 and CDR2 from the germline V gene are MNHEY and SVGAGI. CDR3 amino acids: CASSLQGVSGNTIYF. CDR3 DNA sequence: TGTGCCAGCAGTCTACAGGGGGTCTCTGGAAACACCATATATTTT.

This chain connects TRBV19 to TRBJ1-1; a possible D gene is TRBD1 (5 bases). Germline values: CDR1 LNHDA, CDR2 SQIVND (reference sequence). V was pared by 8 bases and J by 1 base, with 11 bases between. This CDR3 spans 13 amino acids. The CDR3 DNA sequence: TGTGCCAGTCTGAGGGGATGGAACACTGAAGCTTTCTTT. This codes for CASLRGWNTEAFF.

The chain links TRBV6-2 or TRBV6-3 to TRBJ2-1; D gene unclear. The CDR3 spans 13 residues. From germline, CDR1 is MNHEY and CDR2 SVGEGT. V lost 10 bases and J lost 1, with 11 bases in between. The CDR3 DNA sequence: TGTGCCACCCTGACATCGTCCTACAATGAGCAGTTCTTC. Translated, it gives CATLTSSYNEQFF.

The V gene is TRBV12-3 or TRBV12-4, the J gene TRBJ2-3; 9 bases line up with TRBD2. The CDR3 is 15 residues long. The J segment lost 3 bases and the V segment lost 5 bases, leaving 6 bases of the junction unmatched. CDR3 bases: TGTGCCAGCAGTCCGCGGCGGGAGGGGACAGATACGCAGTATTTT. It translates to CASSPRREGTDTQYF.

The V and J genes are TRBV2 and TRBJ1-5, with D uncertain. The CDR3 is 13 residues long. The V and J ends lost 9 bases and 0 bases respectively, with 9 bases between them. The germline V gene has CDR1 SNHLY and CDR2 FYNNEI. Here the CDR3 reads CASVRDSNQPQHF. The CDR3 region has the DNA TGTGCCAGTGTGCGGGATAGCAATCAGCCCCAGCATTTT.

The chain carries TRBV25-1 and TRBJ2-1; TRBD2 agrees at 8 bases. This CDR3 contains 14 residues. The V segment lost 10 bases and the J segment 8 bases; nucleotides outside the gene matches: 13. Per the germline V gene, CDR1 is MGHDK and CDR2 is SYGVNS. The CDR3 protein is CATATSDGRDEQFF. Here the CDR3 DNA reads TGTGCCACCGCGACTAGCGACGGGCGCGATGAGCAGTTCTTC.

The J gene is TRBJ1-4, the V gene TRBV7-6; D remains ambiguous. Trimming removed 2 bases from V and 0 bases from J, with 4 bases in between. Germline lookup yields CDR1 SGHVS and CDR2 FNYEAQ. This CDR3 spans 14 amino acids. This CDR3 reads CASSLTPTNEKLFF. CDR3 DNA sequence: TGTGCCAGCAGCTTAACGCCAACTAATGAAAAACTGTTTTTT.

V and J are TRBV10-3 and TRBJ1-5; perhaps TRBD1 as D (6 bases). The CDR3 is made up of 13 amino acids. V dropped 3 bases and J dropped 5 bases, with 8 bases sitting between them. The V gene's germline CDR1 is ENHRY and CDR2 SYGVKD. CDR3 amino acids: CAISDTGYQPQHF. Here the CDR3 DNA reads TGTGCCATCAGTGACACAGGGTATCAGCCCCAGCATTTT.

The chain recombines TRBV20-1 with TRBJ2-1, with 14 bases that match TRBD2. Germline V gene data show CDR1 as DFQATT and CDR2 as SNEGSKA (reference sequence). This CDR3 is built from 14 residues. J gave up 7 bases and V 7 bases, and 6 bases lay outside the gene matches. For the CDR3, the DNA is TGCAGTGTCCAGACTAGCGGGAGGGGGAATGAGCAGTTCTTC. Translated, it gives CSVQTSGRGNEQFF.

The rearrangement links TRBV20-1 to TRBJ2-1; possibly TRBD2 for D (6 bases). The V gene's germline CDR1 is DFQATT and CDR2 SNEGSKA (reference sequence). This CDR3 is 14 amino acids long. V was shortened by 1 base and J by 8 bases, with 15 bases between the two germline ends. CDR3 residues: CSARVPGSLYEQFF. The DNA of the CDR3 is TGCAGTGCTAGAGTCCCCGGGAGTCTGTATGAGCAGTTCTTC.

The chain combines TRBV6-6 with TRBJ2-1; 7 nucleotides agree with TRBD2. This CDR3 region has 14 residues. Germline V CDR1 and CDR2: MNHNY, SVGAGI (reference sequence). Unmatched junction bases numbered 8, after V lost 3 bases and J lost 9 bases. CDR3 amino acids: CASSYLGTTREQFF. CDR3 DNA sequence: TGTGCCAGCAGTTATTTGGGGACTACCCGTGAGCAGTTCTTC.